The sequence of this T cell receptor (beta chain) was determined in a study of Ad26.COV2.S vaccination and SARS-CoV-2 variants. Method: immunoSEQ multiplex PCR; TCRdb's copy keeps in-frame clones and lacks some. Of roughly 330,000 clones listed, roughly 90% are singletons. This CDR3 has 13 amino acids. Germline V CDR1 and CDR2: SGHTA, FQGNSA. Deletions cut 5 bases from V and 5 bases from J, with 9 bases between. The treatment denotes: roughly 18 received Ad26.COV2.S at low or high dose, single or two shots; roughly five received placebo; per-sample allocation not given. Sampling was performed 63 days after the first vaccine or placebo injection.

The chain combines TRBV7-2 with TRBJ1-4, with no clear D. This clonotype originated in a person aged 18-60 years who received the Ad26.COV2.S COVID-19 vaccine or a placebo. The sequencing here drew on peripheral blood, taken in a trial of Ad26.COV2.S vaccine versus placebo. The CDR3 nucleotides read TGTGCCAGCAGCCTCAATCGGAATGAAAAACTGTTTTTT. Amino acids: CASSLNRNEKLFF.